This T cell receptor (beta chain) came from a study of blood T cell repertoires in COVID-19. Clones were sequenced by immunoSEQ multiplex PCR, and TCRdb holds only the in-frame ones, with some missing. The table shows 350,000 to 400,000 clones, with roughly 90% occurring only once. As regards this clone: This same CDR3 is encoded by further DNA sequences in the sample.

The germline gives CDR1 SGHRS, CDR2 YFSETQ. Trimming cost V 0 bases and J 1 base, with 7 bases left between them. The CDR3 contains 14 residues. The chain joins TRBV5-1 to TRBJ1-1; TRBD1 is a possible D gene (5 bases). The source of this sequence is a woman in her twenties or thirties with COVID-19, enrolled during active disease. The sequencing sample was made of peripheral blood. CDR3 sequence reads: CASSLVGANTEAFF. The CDR3 DNA reads TGCGCCAGCAGCTTGGTAGGGGCGAACACTGAAGCTTTCTTT.